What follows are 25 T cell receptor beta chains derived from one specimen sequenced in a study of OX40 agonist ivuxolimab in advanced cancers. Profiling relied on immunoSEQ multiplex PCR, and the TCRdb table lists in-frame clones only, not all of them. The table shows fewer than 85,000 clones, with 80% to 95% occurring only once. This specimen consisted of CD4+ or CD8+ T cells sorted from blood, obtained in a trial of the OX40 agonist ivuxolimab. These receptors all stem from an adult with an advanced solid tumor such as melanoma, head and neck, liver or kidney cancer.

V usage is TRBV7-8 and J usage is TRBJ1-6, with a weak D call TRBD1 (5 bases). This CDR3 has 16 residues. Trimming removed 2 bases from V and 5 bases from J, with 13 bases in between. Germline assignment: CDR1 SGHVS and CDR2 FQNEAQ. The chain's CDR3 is CASSLTPRGDNSPLHF. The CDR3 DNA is TGTGCCAGCAGCTTAACCCCCCGGGGGGATAATTCACCCCTCCACTTT.

In nucleotides, the CDR3 is TGTGCCAGCGAGGTGGGCAGCGAGCAGTACTTC. Its translation is CASEVGSEQYF. The rearrangement uses TRBV28 and TRBJ2-7, with D unresolved. CDR3 length: 11 residues. Germline CDR1 is MDHEN and CDR2 is SYDVKM. Trimming pared 8 bases from V and 6 bases from J, leaving 11 bases between.

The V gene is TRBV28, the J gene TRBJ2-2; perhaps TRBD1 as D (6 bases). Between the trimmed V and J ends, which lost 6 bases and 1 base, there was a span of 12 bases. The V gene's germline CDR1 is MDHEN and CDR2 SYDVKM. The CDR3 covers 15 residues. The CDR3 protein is CASSPLQGNTGELFF. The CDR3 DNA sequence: TGTGCCAGCAGCCCCTTACAGGGGAACACCGGGGAGCTGTTTTTT.

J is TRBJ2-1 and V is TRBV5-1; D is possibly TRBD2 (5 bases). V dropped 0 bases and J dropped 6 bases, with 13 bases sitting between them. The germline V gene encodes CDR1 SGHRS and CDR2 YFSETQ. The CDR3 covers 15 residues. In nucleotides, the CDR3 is TGCGCCAGCAGCTTGGGTGGGCCTGAGGGCAATGAGCAGTTCTTC. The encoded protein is CASSLGGPEGNEQFF.

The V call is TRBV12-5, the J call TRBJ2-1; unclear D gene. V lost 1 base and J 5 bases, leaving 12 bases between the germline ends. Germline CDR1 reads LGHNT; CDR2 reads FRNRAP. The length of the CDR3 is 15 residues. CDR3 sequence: CASGLGPVLNNEQFF. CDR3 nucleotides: TGTGCTAGTGGTTTGGGGCCAGTACTTAACAATGAGCAGTTCTTC.

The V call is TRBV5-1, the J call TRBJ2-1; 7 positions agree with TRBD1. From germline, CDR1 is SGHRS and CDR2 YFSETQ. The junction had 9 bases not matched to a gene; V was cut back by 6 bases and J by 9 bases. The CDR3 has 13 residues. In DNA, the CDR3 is TGCGCCAGCACCGGACAGGTAGAAACTGAGCAGTTCTTC. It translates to CASTGQVETEQFF.

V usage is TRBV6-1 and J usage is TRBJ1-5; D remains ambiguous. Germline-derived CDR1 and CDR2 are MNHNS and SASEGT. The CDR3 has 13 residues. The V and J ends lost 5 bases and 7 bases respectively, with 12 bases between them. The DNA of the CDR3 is TGTGCCAGCAGTTTCGCTGTGGGGCAGCCCCAGCATTTT. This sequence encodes CASSFAVGQPQHF.

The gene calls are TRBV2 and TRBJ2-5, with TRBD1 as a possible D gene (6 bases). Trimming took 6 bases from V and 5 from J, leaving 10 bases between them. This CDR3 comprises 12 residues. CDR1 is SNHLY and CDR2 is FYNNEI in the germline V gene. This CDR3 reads CASSYRVETQYF. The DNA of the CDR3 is TGTGCCAGCAGCTACAGGGTGGAGACCCAGTACTTC. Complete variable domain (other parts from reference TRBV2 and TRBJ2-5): EPEVTQTPSHQVTQMGQEVILRCVPISNHLYFYWYRQILGQKVEFLVSFYNNEISEKSEIFDDQFSVERPDGSNFTLKIRSTKLEDSAMYFCASSYRVETQYFGPGTRLLVL.

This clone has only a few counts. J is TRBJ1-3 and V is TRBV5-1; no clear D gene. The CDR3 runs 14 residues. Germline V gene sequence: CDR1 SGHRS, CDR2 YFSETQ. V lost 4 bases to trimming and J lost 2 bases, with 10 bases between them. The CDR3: CASSPGGTGNTIYF. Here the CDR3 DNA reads TGCGCCAGCAGCCCCGGCGGGACTGGAAACACCATATATTTT.

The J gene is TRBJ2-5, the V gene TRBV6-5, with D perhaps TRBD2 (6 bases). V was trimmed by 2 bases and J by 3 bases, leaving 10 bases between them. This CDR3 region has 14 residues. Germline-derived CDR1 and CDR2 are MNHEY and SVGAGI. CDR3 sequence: CASSYGGTKETQYF. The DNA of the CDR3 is TGTGCCAGCAGTTACGGGGGGACCAAAGAGACCCAGTACTTC.

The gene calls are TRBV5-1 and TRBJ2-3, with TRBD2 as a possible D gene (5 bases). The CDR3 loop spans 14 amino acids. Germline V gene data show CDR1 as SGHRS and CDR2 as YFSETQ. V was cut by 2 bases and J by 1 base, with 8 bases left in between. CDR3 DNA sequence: TGCGCCAGCAGCTTAATTAGCGGCACAGATACGCAGTATTTT. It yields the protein CASSLISGTDTQYF.

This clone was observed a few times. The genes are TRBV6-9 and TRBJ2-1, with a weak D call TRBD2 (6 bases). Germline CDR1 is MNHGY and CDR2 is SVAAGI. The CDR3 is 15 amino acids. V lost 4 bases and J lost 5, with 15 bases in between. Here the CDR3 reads CASSSLEGGHNEQFF. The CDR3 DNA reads TGTGCCAGCAGTTCCCTCGAGGGAGGCCACAATGAGCAGTTCTTC.

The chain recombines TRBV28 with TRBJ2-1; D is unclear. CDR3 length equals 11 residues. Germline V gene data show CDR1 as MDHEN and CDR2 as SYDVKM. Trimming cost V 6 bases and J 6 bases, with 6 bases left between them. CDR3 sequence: CASRGFNEQFF. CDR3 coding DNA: TGTGCCAGCAGGGGGTTCAATGAGCAGTTCTTC.

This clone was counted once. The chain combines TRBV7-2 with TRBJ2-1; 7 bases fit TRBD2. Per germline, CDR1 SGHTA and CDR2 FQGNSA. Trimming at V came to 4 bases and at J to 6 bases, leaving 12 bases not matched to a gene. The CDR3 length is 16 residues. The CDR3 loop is CASSSPLRTRVNEQFF. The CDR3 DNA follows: TGTGCCAGCAGCTCACCTCTCCGGACTAGGGTCAATGAGCAGTTCTTC.

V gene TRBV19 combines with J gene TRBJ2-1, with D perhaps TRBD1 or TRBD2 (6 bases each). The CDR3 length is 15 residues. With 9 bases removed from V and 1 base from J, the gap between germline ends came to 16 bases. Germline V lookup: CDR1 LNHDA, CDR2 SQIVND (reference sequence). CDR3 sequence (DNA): TGTGCCAGCCAAACACGAGGGGGGTCCTACAATGAGCAGTTCTTC. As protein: CASQTRGGSYNEQFF.

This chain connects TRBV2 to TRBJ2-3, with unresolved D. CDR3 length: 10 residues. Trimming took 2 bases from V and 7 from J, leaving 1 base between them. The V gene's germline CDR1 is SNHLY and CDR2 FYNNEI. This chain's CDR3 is CASSEYTQYF. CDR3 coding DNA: TGTGCCAGCAGTGAATATACGCAGTATTTT.

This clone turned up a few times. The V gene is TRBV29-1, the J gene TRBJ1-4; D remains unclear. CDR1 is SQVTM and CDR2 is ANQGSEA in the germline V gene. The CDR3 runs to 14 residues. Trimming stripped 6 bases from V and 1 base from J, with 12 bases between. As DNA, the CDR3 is TGCAGCGTCGATGAGACGGGAACTAATGAAAAACTGTTTTTT. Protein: CSVDETGTNEKLFF.

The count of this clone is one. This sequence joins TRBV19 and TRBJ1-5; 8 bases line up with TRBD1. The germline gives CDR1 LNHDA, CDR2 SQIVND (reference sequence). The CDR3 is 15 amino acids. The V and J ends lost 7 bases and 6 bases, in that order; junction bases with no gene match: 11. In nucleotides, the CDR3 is TGTGCCAGTACCAAAGGGGCAGGGGGCGCTCAGCCCCAGCATTTT. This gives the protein CASTKGAGGAQPQHF.

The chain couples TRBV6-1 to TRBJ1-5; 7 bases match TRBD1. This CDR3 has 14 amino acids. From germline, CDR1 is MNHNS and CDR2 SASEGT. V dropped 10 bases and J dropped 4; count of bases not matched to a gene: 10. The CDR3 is CAIRRQGGNQPQHF. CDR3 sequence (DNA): TGTGCCATCCGCCGGCAGGGGGGGAATCAGCCCCAGCATTTT.

The chain's CDR3 is CASSSRGDFGGYTF. For the CDR3, the DNA is TGTGCCAGCAGCTCCAGGGGCGACTTCGGTGGCTACACCTTC. The gene calls are TRBV6-5 and TRBJ1-2; weak D call: TRBD1 (6 bases). The germline V gene has CDR1 MNHEY and CDR2 SVGAGI. V lost 6 bases to trimming and J lost 7 bases, with 18 bases between them. The length of the CDR3 is 14 residues.

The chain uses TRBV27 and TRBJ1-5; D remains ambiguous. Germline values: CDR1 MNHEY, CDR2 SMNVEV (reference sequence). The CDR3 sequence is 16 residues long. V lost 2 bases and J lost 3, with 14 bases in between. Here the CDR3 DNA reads TGTGCCAGCAGTTTAAGAGCTTGGAGGGACAATCAGCCCCAGCATTTT. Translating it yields CASSLRAWRDNQPQHF.

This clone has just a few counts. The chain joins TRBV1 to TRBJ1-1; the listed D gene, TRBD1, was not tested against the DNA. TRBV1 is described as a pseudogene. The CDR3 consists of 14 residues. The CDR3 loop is CTSSQGPERGEAFF. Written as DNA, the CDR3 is TGCACCAGCAGCCAGGGCCCGGAACGTGGTGAAGCTTTCTTT.

The CDR3: CASTSGQEREQYF. DNA for the CDR3: TGTGCCAGCACCTCCGGACAGGAACGCGAGCAGTACTTC. The chain uses TRBV2 and TRBJ2-7; 7 bases align to TRBD1. The CDR3 loop spans 13 amino acids. In germline, CDR1 is SNHLY, CDR2 FYNNEI. J lost 6 bases, V lost 7 bases, and 9 bases had no gene match.

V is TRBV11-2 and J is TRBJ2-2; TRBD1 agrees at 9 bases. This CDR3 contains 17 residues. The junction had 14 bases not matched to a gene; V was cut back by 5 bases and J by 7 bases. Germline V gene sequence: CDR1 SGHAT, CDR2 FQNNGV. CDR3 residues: CASSERPRGQGIGELFF. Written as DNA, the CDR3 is TGTGCCAGCAGCGAACGCCCGCGGGGACAGGGAATCGGGGAGCTGTTTTTT.

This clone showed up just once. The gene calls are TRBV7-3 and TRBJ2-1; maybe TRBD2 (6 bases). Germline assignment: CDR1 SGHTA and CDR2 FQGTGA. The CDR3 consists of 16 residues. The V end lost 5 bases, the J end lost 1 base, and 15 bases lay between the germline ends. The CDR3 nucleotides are TGTGCCAGCAGCCCCCCATCAGCGGGTTCCTACAATGAGCAGTTCTTC. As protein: CASSPPSAGSYNEQFF.